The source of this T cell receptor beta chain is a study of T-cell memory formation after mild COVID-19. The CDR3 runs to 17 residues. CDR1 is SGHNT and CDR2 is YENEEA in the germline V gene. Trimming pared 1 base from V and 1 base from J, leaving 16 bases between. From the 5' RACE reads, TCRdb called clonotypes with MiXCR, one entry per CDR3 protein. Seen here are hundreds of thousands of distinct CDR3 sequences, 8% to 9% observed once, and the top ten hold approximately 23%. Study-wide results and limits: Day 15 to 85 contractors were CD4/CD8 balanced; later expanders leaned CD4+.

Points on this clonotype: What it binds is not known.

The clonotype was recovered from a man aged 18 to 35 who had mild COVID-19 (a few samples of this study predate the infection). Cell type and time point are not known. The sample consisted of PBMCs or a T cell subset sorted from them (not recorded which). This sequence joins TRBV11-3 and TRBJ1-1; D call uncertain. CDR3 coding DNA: TGTGCCAGCAGCTTAGGTGTGGGGAGCGCAAGGAACACTGAAGCTTTCTTT. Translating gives CASSLGVGSARNTEAFF.